Given below is one T cell receptor beta chain in context. The data were obtained in a study of blood T cell repertoires in COVID-19. On the study more broadly: The United States, Italy and Spain were the sources of the acute and convalescent COVID-19 samples. PBMCs, B-cell-depleted T cells, or T cells provided the cDNA or gDNA that made up the material.

In the study's own analysis: Cell counts per sample came from amplifying reference gene primers. The protocol was immunoSEQ multiplex PCR, while the TCRdb copy is restricted to in-frame clones and leaves out a portion. Clone size and V and J calls were adopted from that table, with D and trimming inferred from the DNA. The data show approximately 170,000 clones, 85% to 90% seen once. CDR1 and CDR2 (germline): SGHKS, YYEKEE (reference sequence). J was trimmed by 4 bases and V by 4 bases; bases with no gene match: 4. The CDR3 loop spans 14 amino acids. The chain recombines TRBV5-5 with TRBJ2-2; 7 positions match TRBD1. The source is a man between 45 and 60 years old who had recovered from COVID-19. Source material: peripheral blood. In nucleotides, the CDR3 is TGTGCCAGCAGCGGGACAGCTTTCACCGGGGAGCTGTTTTTT. The encoded protein is CASSGTAFTGELFF.